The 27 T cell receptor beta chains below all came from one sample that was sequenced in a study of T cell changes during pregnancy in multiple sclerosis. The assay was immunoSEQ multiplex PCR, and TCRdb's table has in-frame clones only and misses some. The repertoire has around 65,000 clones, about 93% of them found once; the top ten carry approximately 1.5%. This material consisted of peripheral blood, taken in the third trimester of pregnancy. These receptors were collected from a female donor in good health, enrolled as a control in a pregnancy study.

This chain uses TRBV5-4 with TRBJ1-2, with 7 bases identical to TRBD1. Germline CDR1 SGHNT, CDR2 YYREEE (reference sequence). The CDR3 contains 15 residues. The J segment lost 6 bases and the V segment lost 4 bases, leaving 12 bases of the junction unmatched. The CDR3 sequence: CASSGDSSQPHGYTF. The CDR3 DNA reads TGTGCCAGCAGCGGGGACAGTTCGCAGCCCCATGGCTACACCTTC.

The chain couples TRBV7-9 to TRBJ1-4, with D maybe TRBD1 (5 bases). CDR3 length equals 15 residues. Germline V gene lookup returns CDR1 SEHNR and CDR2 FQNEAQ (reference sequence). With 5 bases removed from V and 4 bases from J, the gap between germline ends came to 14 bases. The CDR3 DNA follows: TGTGCCAGCAGCATAAGACAGAGAGTTAATGAAAAACTGTTTTTT. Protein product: CASSIRQRVNEKLFF.

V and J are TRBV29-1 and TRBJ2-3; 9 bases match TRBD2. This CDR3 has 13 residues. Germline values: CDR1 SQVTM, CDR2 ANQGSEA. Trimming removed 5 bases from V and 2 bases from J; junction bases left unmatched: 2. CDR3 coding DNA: TGCAGCGTTCCTAGCGGGAACACAGATACGCAGTATTTT. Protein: CSVPSGNTDTQYF.

The CDR3 bases are TGCGCCAGCAGCCCACGGGACAGGGGTCCTGAAGCTTTCTTT. It yields the protein CASSPRDRGPEAFF. The chain links TRBV5-1 to TRBJ1-1; 10 nucleotides agree with TRBD1. The CDR3 runs to 14 residues. CDR1 is SGHRS and CDR2 is YFSETQ in the germline V gene. Trimming removed 4 bases from V and 6 bases from J; junction bases left unmatched: 6.

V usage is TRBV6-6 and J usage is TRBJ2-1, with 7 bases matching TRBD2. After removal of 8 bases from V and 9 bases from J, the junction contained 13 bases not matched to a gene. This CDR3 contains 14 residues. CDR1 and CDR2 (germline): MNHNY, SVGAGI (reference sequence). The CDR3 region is CASVGGEPGSEQFF. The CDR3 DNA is TGTGCCAGCGTGGGGGGGGAGCCCGGGAGTGAGCAGTTCTTC.

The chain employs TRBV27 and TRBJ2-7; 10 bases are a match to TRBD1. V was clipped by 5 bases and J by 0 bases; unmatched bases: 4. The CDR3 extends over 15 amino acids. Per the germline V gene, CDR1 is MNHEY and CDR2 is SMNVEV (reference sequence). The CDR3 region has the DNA TGTGCCAGCAGTCCCCGGGACAGGGGCTCCTACGAGCAGTACTTC. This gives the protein CASSPRDRGSYEQYF.

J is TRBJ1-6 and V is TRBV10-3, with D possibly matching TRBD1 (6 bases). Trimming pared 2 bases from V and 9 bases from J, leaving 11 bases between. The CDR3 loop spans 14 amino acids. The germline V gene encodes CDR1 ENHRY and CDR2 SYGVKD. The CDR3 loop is CAISERGAISPLHF. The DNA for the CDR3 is TGTGCCATCAGTGAGCGGGGGGCTATTTCACCCCTCCACTTT.

For the CDR3, the DNA is TGCGCCAGCAGTGAGGAAGTCGGGACTGCCACCTACAATGAGCAGTTCTTC. This gives the protein CASSEEVGTATYNEQFF. V is TRBV10-2 and J is TRBJ2-1, with TRBD2 as a possible D gene (6 bases). The V gene lost 2 bases and the J gene lost 2 bases, with 16 bases spanning the gap. Germline V gene lookup returns CDR1 WSHSY and CDR2 SAAADI. The CDR3 has 17 amino acids.

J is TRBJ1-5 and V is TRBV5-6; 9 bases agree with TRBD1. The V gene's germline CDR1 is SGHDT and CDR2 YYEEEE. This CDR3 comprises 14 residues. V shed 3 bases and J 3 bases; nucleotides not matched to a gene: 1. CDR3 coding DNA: TGTGCCAGCAGCTGGACAGGGGACAATCAGCCCCAGCATTTT. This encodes CASSWTGDNQPQHF. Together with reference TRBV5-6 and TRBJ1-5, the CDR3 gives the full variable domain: DAGVTQSPTHLIKTRGQQVTLRCSPKSGHDTVSWYQQALGQGPQFIFQYYEEEERQRGNFPDRFSGHQFPNYSSELNVNALLLGDSALYLCASSWTGDNQPQHFGDGTRLSIL.

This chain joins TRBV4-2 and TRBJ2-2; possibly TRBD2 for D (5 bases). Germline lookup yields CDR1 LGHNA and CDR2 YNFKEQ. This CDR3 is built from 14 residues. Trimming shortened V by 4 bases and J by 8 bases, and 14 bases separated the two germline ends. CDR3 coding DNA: TGTGCCAGCAGCCCACCATCTGAGGGTGGGGAGCTGTTTTTT. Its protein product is CASSPPSEGGELFF.

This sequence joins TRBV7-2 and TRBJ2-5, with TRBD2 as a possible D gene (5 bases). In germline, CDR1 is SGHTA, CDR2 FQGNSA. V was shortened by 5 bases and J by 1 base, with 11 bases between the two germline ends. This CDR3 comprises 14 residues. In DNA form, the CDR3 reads TGTGCCAGCAGCCGGAGCGGCACCCAAGAGACCCAGTACTTC. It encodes CASSRSGTQETQYF.

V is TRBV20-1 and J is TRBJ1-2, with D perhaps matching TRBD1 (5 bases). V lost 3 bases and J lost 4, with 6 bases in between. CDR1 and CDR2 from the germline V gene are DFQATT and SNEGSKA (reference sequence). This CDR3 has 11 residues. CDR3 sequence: CSARQGYGYTF. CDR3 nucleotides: TGCAGTGCTAGGCAGGGCTATGGCTACACCTTC.

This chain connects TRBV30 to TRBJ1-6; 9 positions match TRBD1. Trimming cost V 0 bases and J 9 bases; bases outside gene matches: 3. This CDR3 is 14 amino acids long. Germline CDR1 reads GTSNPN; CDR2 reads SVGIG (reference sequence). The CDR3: CAWSVDRGGSPLHF. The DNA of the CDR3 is TGTGCCTGGAGTGTGGACAGGGGAGGTTCACCCCTCCACTTT.

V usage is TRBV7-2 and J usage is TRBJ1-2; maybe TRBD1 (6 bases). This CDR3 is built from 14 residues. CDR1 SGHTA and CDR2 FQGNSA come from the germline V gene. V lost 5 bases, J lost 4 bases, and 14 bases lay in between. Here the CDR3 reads CASSNTGSRYGYTF. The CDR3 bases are TGTGCCAGCAGCAATACAGGGTCCCGCTATGGCTACACCTTC.

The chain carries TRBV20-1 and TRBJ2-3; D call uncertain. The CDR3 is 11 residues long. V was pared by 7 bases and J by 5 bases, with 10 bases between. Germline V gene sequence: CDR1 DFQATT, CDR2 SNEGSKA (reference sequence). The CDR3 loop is CSVAAGDTQYF. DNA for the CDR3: TGCAGTGTGGCGGCTGGAGATACGCAGTATTTT.

CDR3 bases: TGTGCCAGCAGCTTGACTGGGTCGGGCGGGGAGCTGTTTTTT. Its translation: CASSLTGSGGELFF. This chain uses TRBV5-4 with TRBJ2-2; D not certain. The CDR3 spans 14 residues. Germline CDR1 SGHNT, CDR2 YYREEE (reference sequence). Trimming removed 1 base from V and 7 bases from J, with 11 bases in between.

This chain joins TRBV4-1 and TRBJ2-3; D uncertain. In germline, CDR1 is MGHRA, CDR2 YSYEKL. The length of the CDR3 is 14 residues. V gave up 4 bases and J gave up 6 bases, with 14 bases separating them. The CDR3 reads CASSPSRPGDTQYF. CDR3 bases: TGCGCCAGCAGCCCCTCGCGGCCCGGGGATACGCAGTATTTT.

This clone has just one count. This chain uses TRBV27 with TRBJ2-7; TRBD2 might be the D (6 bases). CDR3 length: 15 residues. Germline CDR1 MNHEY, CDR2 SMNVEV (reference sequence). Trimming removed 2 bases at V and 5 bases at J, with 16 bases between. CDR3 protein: CASSLLPGGGHEQYF. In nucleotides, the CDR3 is TGTGCCAGCAGTTTACTCCCCGGGGGTGGTCACGAGCAGTACTTC.

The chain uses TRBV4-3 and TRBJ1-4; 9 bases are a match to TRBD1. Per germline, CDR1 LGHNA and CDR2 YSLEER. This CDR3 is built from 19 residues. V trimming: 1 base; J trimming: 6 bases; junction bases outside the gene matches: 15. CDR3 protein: CASSQGSTGGWSGDEKLFF. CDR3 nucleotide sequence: TGCGCCAGCAGCCAAGGTTCGACAGGGGGATGGTCTGGGGATGAAAAACTGTTTTTT.

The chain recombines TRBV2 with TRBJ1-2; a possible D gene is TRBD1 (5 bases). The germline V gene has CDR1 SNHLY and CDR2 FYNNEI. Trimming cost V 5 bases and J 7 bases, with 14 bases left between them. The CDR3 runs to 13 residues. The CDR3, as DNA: TGTGCCAGCAGTTCTCCTCCGGGGGGTGGCTACACCTTC. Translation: CASSSPPGGGYTF.

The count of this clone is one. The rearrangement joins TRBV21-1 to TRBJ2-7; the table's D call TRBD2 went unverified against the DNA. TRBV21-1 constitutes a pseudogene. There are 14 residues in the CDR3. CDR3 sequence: CASSTPGNSYEQYF. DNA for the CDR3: TGTGCCAGCAGCACCCCGGGGAACAGTTACGAGCAGTACTTC.

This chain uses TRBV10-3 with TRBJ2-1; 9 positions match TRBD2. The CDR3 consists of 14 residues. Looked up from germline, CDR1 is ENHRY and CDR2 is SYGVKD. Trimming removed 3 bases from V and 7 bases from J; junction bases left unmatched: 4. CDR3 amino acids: CAISDPLAGNEQFF. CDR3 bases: TGTGCCATCAGTGATCCCCTAGCGGGGAATGAGCAGTTCTTC.

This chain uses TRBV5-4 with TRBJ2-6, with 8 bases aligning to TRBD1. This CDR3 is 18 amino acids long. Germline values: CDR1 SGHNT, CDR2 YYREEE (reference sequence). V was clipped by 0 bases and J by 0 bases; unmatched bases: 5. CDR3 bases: TGTGCCAGCAGCTTGGGTAGGGACAGGCTCTCTGGGGCCAACGTCCTGACTTTC. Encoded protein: CASSLGRDRLSGANVLTF. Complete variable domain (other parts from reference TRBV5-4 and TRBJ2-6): ETGVTQSPTHLIKTRGQQVTLRCSSQSGHNTVSWYQQALGQGPQFIFQYYREEENGRGNFPPRFSGLQFPNYSSELNVNALELDDSALYLCASSLGRDRLSGANVLTFGAGSRLTVL.

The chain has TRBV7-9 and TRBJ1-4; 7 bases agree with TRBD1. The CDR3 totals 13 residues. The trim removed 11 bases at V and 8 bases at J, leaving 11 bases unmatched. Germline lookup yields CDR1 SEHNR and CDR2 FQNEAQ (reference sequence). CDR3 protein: CAYFRQGNEKLFF. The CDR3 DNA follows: TGTGCCTATTTCCGACAGGGAAACGAAAAACTGTTTTTT.

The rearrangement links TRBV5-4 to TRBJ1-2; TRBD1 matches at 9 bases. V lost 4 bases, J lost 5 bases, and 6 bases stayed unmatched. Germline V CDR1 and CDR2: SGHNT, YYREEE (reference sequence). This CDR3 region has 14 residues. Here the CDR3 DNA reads TGTGCCAGCAGCCTGAGGACAGGGGTTTATGGCTACACCTTC. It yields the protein CASSLRTGVYGYTF.

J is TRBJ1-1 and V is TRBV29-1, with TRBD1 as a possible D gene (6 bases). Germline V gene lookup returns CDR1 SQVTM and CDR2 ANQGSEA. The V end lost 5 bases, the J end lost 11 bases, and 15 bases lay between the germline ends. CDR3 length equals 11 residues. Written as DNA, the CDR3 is TGCAGCGTTTGGACAGTTTTTCGGGCTTTCTTT. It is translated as CSVWTVFRAFF.

CDR3 loop: CSVVEVHPEAFF. The CDR3, as DNA: TGCAGCGTTGTTGAGGTACACCCTGAAGCTTTCTTT. The chain has TRBV29-1 and TRBJ1-1; no clear D. This CDR3 comprises 12 residues. V shed 4 bases and J shed 6 bases, with 12 bases lying between them. Per the germline V gene, CDR1 is SQVTM and CDR2 is ANQGSEA.